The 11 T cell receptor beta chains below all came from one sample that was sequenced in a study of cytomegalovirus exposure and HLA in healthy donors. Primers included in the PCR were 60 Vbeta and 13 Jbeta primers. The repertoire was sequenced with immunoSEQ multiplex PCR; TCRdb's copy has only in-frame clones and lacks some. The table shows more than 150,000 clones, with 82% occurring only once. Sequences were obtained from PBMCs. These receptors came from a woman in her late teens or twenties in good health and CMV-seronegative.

DNA of the CDR3: TGTGCCAGCAGCCGTAGCGGCCAAGAGACCCAGTACTTC. Translation gives CASSRSGQETQYF. The gene calls are TRBV11-3 and TRBJ2-5; D perhaps matches TRBD2 (6 bases). CDR3 size: 13 residues. Trimming shortened V by 5 bases and J by 1 base, and 8 bases separated the two germline ends. The V gene's germline CDR1 is SGHNT and CDR2 YENEEA.

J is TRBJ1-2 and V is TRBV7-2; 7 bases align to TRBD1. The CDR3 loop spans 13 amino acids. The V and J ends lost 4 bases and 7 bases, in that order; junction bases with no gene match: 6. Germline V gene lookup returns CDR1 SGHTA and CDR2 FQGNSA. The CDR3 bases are TGTGCCAGCAGCTCGTACAGGGGAAGTGGCTACACCTTC. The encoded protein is CASSSYRGSGYTF.

In nucleotides, the CDR3 is TGTGCCAGCAGCCACGGGGTAGCGGGGCTTTACAATGAGCAGTTCTTC. Translation: CASSHGVAGLYNEQFF. The chain joins TRBV27 to TRBJ2-1, with TRBD2 matching over 8 bases. The CDR3 extends over 16 amino acids. The V segment lost 6 bases and the J segment 4 bases; nucleotides outside the gene matches: 11. Germline-derived CDR1 and CDR2 are MNHEY and SMNVEV (reference sequence).

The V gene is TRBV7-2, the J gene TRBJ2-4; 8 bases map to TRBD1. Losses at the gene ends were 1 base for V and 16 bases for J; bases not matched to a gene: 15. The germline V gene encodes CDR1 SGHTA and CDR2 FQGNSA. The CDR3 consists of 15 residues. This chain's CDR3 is CASSLGAGGARMLYF. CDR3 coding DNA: TGTGCCAGCAGCTTAGGGGCAGGGGGCGCCCGGATGCTTTACTTC.

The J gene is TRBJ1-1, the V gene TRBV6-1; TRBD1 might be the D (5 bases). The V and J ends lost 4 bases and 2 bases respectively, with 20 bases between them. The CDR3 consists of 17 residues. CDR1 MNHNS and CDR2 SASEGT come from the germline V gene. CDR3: CASSAGRAGLGNTEAFF. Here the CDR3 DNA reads TGTGCCAGCAGTGCGGGGCGAGCGGGGTTGGGTAACACTGAAGCTTTCTTT.

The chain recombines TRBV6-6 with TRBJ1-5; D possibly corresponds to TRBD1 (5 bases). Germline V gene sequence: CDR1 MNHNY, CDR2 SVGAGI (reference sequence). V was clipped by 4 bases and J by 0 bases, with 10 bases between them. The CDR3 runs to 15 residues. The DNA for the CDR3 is TGTGCCAGCAGTTTCGACAGATATAGCAATCAGCCCCAGCATTTT. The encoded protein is CASSFDRYSNQPQHF.

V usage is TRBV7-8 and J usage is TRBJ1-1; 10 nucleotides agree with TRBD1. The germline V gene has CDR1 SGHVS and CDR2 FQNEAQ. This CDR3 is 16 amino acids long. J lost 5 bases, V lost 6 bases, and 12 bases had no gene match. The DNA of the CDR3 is TGTGCCAGCAGAAAAGGGACAGGGGCGGGGGGAACTGAAGCTTTCTTT. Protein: CASRKGTGAGGTEAFF.

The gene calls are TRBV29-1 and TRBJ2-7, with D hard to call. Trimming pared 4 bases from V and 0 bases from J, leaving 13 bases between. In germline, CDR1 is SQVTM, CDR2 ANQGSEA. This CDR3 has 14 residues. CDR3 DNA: TGCAGCGTTGCGGCAGGCGCCCCCTCCTACGAGCAGTACTTC. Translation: CSVAAGAPSYEQYF.

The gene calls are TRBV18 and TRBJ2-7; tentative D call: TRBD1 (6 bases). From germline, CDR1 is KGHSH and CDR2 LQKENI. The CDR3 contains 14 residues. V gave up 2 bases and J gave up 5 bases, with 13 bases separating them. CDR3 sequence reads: CASSPSLGAHEQYF. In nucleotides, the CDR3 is TGTGCCAGCTCACCAAGTCTGGGGGCCCACGAGCAGTACTTC.

As DNA, the CDR3 is TGTGCCAGCAGCTATACCCCAGGGACAGATGGCTACACCTTC. Amino acid sequence: CASSYTPGTDGYTF. The chain is built from TRBV7-9 and TRBJ1-2; 7 bases are shared with TRBD1. The CDR3 totals 14 residues. Trimming removed 4 bases from V and 6 bases from J; junction bases left unmatched: 8. Looked up from germline, CDR1 is SEHNR and CDR2 is FQNEAQ (reference sequence).

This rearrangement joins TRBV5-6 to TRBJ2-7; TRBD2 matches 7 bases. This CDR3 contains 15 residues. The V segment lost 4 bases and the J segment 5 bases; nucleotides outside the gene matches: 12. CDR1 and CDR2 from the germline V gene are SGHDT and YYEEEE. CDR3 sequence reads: CASSHVAGDPHEQYF. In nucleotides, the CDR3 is TGTGCCAGCAGCCATGTGGCGGGAGATCCCCACGAGCAGTACTTC.